What follows are 4 T cell receptor beta chains derived from one specimen sequenced in a study of tissue T cells after allogeneic stem cell transplantation. TCRdb's copy holds only in-frame clones and misses some; the assay was immunoSEQ multiplex PCR. The sample holds about 6,800 clones; roughly 56% are singletons and the top ten take 20% to 25%. Sequencing was performed on duodenum tissue, taken at autopsy. The receptor source for this set is a female donor aged 60 or older with lung cancer.

This clone was found once. The CDR3 spells CASSPRYRTDTQYF. The CDR3 region has the DNA TGTGCCAGCAGCCCGCGATACCGCACAGATACGCAGTATTTT. The chain uses TRBV7-3 and TRBJ2-3; D is unresolved. Per germline, CDR1 SGHTA and CDR2 FQGTGA. Trimming cost V 5 bases and J 1 base, with 10 bases left between them. This CDR3 has 14 amino acids.

The V and J genes are TRBV7-2 and TRBJ2-1, with 7 bases aligning to TRBD2. Per the germline V gene, CDR1 is SGHTA and CDR2 is FQGNSA. The V and J ends lost 6 bases and 6 bases, in that order; junction bases with no gene match: 11. This CDR3 is 15 amino acids long. The CDR3, as DNA: TGTGCCAGCAGGGTTAGTGGGGGGGGTTTCAATGAGCAGTTCTTC. It codes for CASRVSGGGFNEQFF.

This chain connects TRBV18 to TRBJ1-1; D is possibly TRBD1 (5 bases). Germline V gene lookup returns CDR1 KGHSH and CDR2 LQKENI. Trimming left V 3 bases short and J 5 bases short, with 16 bases between. This CDR3 region has 15 residues. The CDR3 DNA sequence: TGTGCCAGCTCACCCCCAGGGATTGCGGGGACTGAAGCTTTCTTT. Translating it yields CASSPPGIAGTEAFF.

CDR3 region: CASHRQGLTDTQYF. The CDR3 DNA is TGTGCCAGCCACAGACAGGGGTTAACAGATACGCAGTATTTT. J is TRBJ2-3 and V is TRBV2; 8 positions match TRBD1. In germline, CDR1 is SNHLY, CDR2 FYNNEI. V gave up 8 bases and J gave up 3 bases; unmatched junction bases: 7. The CDR3 is 14 amino acids.